This is a list of T cell receptor beta chains from one sample in a study of CD8 T cells in Susac syndrome. MiXCR, applied by TCRdb to the immunoSEQ multiplex PCR reads, yields one record per CDR3 protein. The sample carries approximately 110,000 distinct CDR3 sequences, more than 85% recorded once. Sequencing was performed on CD8+ T cells from PBMCs. The origin of the receptors is a human donor with multiple sclerosis. Both conserved end residues are part of each CDR3. D genes are given only for firm matches. Clone sizes are given selectively: once, few, many, or a class where the clone is expanded.

>TRBJ2-2|NA|TRBV20-1|TRBD1
TGCAGTGCTAGCGACAGGGCCCTGAACACCGGGGAGCTGTTTTTT
CSASDRALNTGELFF
>TRBJ2-7|NA|TRBV18|NA
TGTGCCAGCTCACCAGTTCCGGGACGGGATTACGAGCAGTACTTC
CASSPVPGRDYEQYF
>TRBJ1-5|NA|TRBV28|TRBD1
TGTGCCAGCAGCTCTACAGGGGGTGGCAATCAGCCCCAGCATTTT
CASSSTGGGNQPQHF
>TRBJ1-1|NA|TRBV27|TRBD1
TGTGCCAGCAGTCCCGGGACAGGGATTACTGAAGCTTTCTTT
CASSPGTGITEAFF
>TRBJ1-1|NA|TRBV13|NA
TGTGCCAGCAGGGGGCACCGGGGAAACACTGAAGCTTTCTTT
CASRGHRGNTEAFF
>TRBJ1-1|NA|TRBV2|NA
TGTGCCAGCAGCCCCTTCGGGGCTAACACTGAAGCTTTCTTT
CASSPFGANTEAFF
>TRBJ2-3|once|TRBV6-1|NA
TGTGCCAGCAGTGAAGCGGTGCGGGGCACAGATACGCAGTATTTT
CASSEAVRGTDTQYF
>TRBJ2-1|NA|TRBV3-1|NA
TGTGCCAGCACCCCAAGTGCTAGCGTGAGCTCCTACAATGAGCAGTTCTTC
CASTPSASVSSYNEQFF
>TRBJ2-1|NA|TRBV20-1|NA
TGCAGTGCTAGAGATTGGGGCAATGAGCAGTTCTTC
CSARDWGNEQFF
>TRBJ1-5|NA|TRBV20-1|TRBD1
TGCAGTGCTACACCCACCCGGGACAGGGACCAGCCCCAGCATTTT
CSATPTRDRDQPQHF
>TRBJ2-3|NA|TRBV7-3|NA
TGTGCCAGCAGCTTATGGCCAGATACGCAGTATTTT
CASSLWPDTQYF
>TRBJ2-3|NA|TRBV10-3|TRBD2
TGTGCCATACTAGCGGGGGTCACAGATACGCAGTATTTT
CAILAGVTDTQYF
>TRBJ1-2|NA|TRBV19|NA
TGTGCCAGTAGTATAAGTATAGGTATCTCTGACTATGGCTACACCTTC
CASSISIGISDYGYTF
>TRBJ1-5|once|TRBV6-1|NA
TGTGCCAGCAGTGAATGGGCAGGGGATCGGTTTCAGCCCCAGCATTTT
CASSEWAGDRFQPQHF
>TRBJ1-2|NA|TRBV6-5|TRBD1
TGTGCCAGCAGTTACGATTCTGGGTTACGACAGGGGGCGAGGGGCTACACCTTC
CASSYDSGLRQGARGYTF
>TRBJ2-7|NA|TRBV20-1|NA
TGCAGTGCTAGGCCCCGGGTGTCCAGCTACGAGCAGTACTTC
CSARPRVSSYEQYF
>TRBJ1-5|NA|TRBV6-5|TRBD1
TGTGCGGTAAGACAGGGCAGTAGCAATCAGCCCCAGCATTTT
CAVRQGSSNQPQHF
>TRBJ1-2|once|TRBV9|NA
TGTGCCAGCAGCGTAGTGTTGGGGGATGGCTATGGCTACACCTTC
CASSVVLGDGYGYTF
>TRBJ2-1|NA|TRBV2|TRBD1
TGTGCCAGCAGTGATGGGCAGGGGGCCAACAATGAGCAGTTCTTC
CASSDGQGANNEQFF
>TRBJ2-5|NA|TRBV29-1|NA
TGCAGCGTTCATTCGGGGACCCAGTACTTC
CSVHSGTQYF
>TRBJ2-7|NA|TRBV28|NA
TGTGCCAGCAGCCCTCAGGGGGGGTCCTACGAGCAGTACTTC
CASSPQGGSYEQYF
>TRBJ2-1|once|TRBV29-1|NA
TGCAGCGTTGAAGGATGGTATCCTAGCGCTGGACCCTACAATGAGCAGTTCTTC
CSVEGWYPSAGPYNEQFF
>TRBJ1-3|NA|TRBV5-6|NA
TGTGCCAGCAGCTTGGATGGAAACACCATATATTTT
CASSLDGNTIYF
>TRBJ2-1|NA|TRBV11-2|NA
TGTGCCAGCAGCTTAGCACTGCCCTCCTACAATGAGCAGTTCTTC
CASSLALPSYNEQFF
>TRBJ1-4|NA|TRBV2|NA
TGTGCCAGCAGTGTCGGGACCGGGGAAAAACTGTTTTTT
CASSVGTGEKLFF
>TRBJ1-5|NA|TRBV12-3/TRBV12-4|NA
TGTGCCAGCAGAATAAACAGGATCCAGCCCCAGCATTTT
CASRINRIQPQHF
>TRBJ2-1|NA|TRBV7-9|NA
TGTGCCAGCAGCTTTCCGGGCAGCCCCTACAATGAGCAGTTCTTC
CASSFPGSPYNEQFF
>TRBJ2-3|NA|TRBV29-1|TRBD2
TGCAGCTCCGTTCTTGGGACTAGCGTCGATACGCAGTATTTT
CSSVLGTSVDTQYF
>TRBJ1-5|NA|TRBV3-1|NA
TGTGCCAGCAGCCAATCGGATGGGAGCAATCAGCCCCAGCATTTT
CASSQSDGSNQPQHF
>TRBJ2-7|NA|TRBV7-9|NA
TGTGCCAGCAGCCCTCGACTGACGAGCTCCTACGAGCAGTACTTC
CASSPRLTSSYEQYF
>TRBJ2-3|few|TRBV7-6|NA
TGTGCCAGCAGCTTGGGGTACACAGATACGCAGTATTTT
CASSLGYTDTQYF
>TRBJ1-1|NA|TRBV13|NA
TGTGCCAGCAGACCCCCCAGGGGAAGCAACACTGAAGCTTTCTTT
CASRPPRGSNTEAFF
>TRBJ1-4|NA|TRBV4-1|TRBD1
TGCGCCAGCAGCCGGATCGGGACAGGGTATGAAAAACTGTTTTTT
CASSRIGTGYEKLFF
>TRBJ1-5|NA|TRBV24-1|NA
TGTGCCATCCAGGGGAGCAATCAGCCCCAGCATTTT
CAIQGSNQPQHF
>TRBJ2-1|NA|TRBV7-2|TRBD2
TGTGCCAGCAGCCCTATAGCGGGGATGGGCAATGAGCAGTTCTTC
CASSPIAGMGNEQFF